Reported below is one T cell receptor beta chain. Its antigen remains unidentified. These data belong to a study of a mutant IDH1 vaccine in newly diagnosed glioma. Study details: Among treated patients, 62.5% were male and around 40% female, and mean age was approximately 40 years. The study, taken as a whole, reports: It seemed that pseudoprogression was not linked to changes in the top peripheral T cell clonotypes.

The CDR3 extends over 16 amino acids. The V segment lost 5 bases and the J segment 1 base; nucleotides outside the gene matches: 10. The germline gives CDR1 MDHEN, CDR2 SYDVKM. TCRdb's copy holds only in-frame clones and misses some; the assay was immunoSEQ multiplex PCR. The sample records around 54,000 clones, roughly 80% being singletons. Time point in this sample: baseline, week 1 (first vaccination visit). Treatment given: pre-vaccination baseline after standard-of-care therapy. This TCR came from a man younger than 35 with glioma. This chain uses TRBV28 with TRBJ2-7, with TRBD1 identical over 8 bases. This sample comprised PBMCs, obtained from a glioma patient treated with radiotherapy, temozolomide or both. The CDR3 protein is CASSPPGQGPSYEQYF. Written as DNA, the CDR3 is TGTGCCAGCAGTCCCCCTGGACAGGGCCCGTCCTACGAGCAGTACTTC. The whole variable domain, filled in from reference TRBV28 and TRBJ2-7, reads DVKVTQSSRYLVKRTGEKVFLECVQDMDHENMFWYRQDPGLGLRLIYFSYDVKMKEKGDIPEGYSVSREKKERFSLILESASTNQTSMYLCASSPPGQGPSYEQYFGPGTRLTVT.